This T cell receptor (beta chain) was retrieved from a study of blood T cell repertoires in COVID-19. Only in-frame clones appear in the TCRdb table, and some are missing; sequencing was by immunoSEQ multiplex PCR. Of around 450,000 clones detected, around 91% appear once; the ten largest clones hold about 0.6%. The sequenced sample was PBMCs or T cells enriched from blood (not recorded which). The origin of this receptor is a man between 18 and 35 years old who had recovered from COVID-19.

CDR3 in DNA: TGTGCCAGCAGCTTAGCCCCGGGGTTTGATGGCTACACCTTC. As protein: CASSLAPGFDGYTF. This chain uses TRBV7-2 with TRBJ1-2; D unclear. The germline gives CDR1 SGHTA, CDR2 FQGNSA. The CDR3 loop spans 14 amino acids. V was trimmed by 0 bases and J by 6 bases, leaving 11 bases between them.